Following are 23 T cell receptor beta chains from one sample sequenced in a study of blood T cell repertoires in COVID-19. Measured with immunoSEQ multiplex PCR; TCRdb has only the in-frame clones, and not every one. The table shows 250,000 to 300,000 clones, with around 87% occurring only once. The specimen sequenced was peripheral blood. The receptors here all came from a woman aged 45-59 years who had recovered from COVID-19.

V gene TRBV14 combines with J gene TRBJ1-4, with 7 bases that match TRBD1. V was pared by 4 bases and J by 6 bases, with 11 bases of the junction left unmatched. Per the germline V gene, CDR1 is SGHDN and CDR2 is FVKESK. The CDR3 covers 16 residues. The CDR3 DNA reads TGTGCCAGCAGCCGGCCCCGGCCAGGGGGATATGAAAAACTGTTTTTT. Amino acids: CASSRPRPGGYEKLFF.

The sample holds a few counts of this clone. The chain couples TRBV6-5 to TRBJ2-7; 8 bases map to TRBD2. The CDR3 is 15 amino acids. The germline gives CDR1 MNHEY, CDR2 SVGAGI. V gave up 3 bases and J gave up 2 bases; unmatched junction bases: 6. In DNA, the CDR3 is TGTGCCAGCAGTTATACTAGCGGAGAAACCTACGAGCAGTACTTC. Translation: CASSYTSGETYEQYF.

This clone occurred once. Additional DNA sequences in this sample encode the identical CDR3. The V and J genes are TRBV28 and TRBJ1-1; TRBD1 aligns across 9 bases. Germline loops: CDR1 MDHEN, CDR2 SYDVKM. CDR3 length: 12 residues. V trimming: 6 bases; J trimming: 4 bases; junction bases outside the gene matches: 0. The CDR3 loop is CASRTGGTEAFF. The CDR3 nucleotides read TGTGCCAGCAGGACAGGGGGCACTGAAGCTTTCTTT.

The rearrangement links TRBV4-3 to TRBJ1-2; 8 positions agree with TRBD1. V shed 1 base and J 2 bases; nucleotides not matched to a gene: 3. The CDR3 has 15 amino acids. The germline V gene has CDR1 LGHNA and CDR2 YSLEER. CDR3 DNA sequence: TGCGCCAGCAGCCAAGCCCGACAGGGGAACTATGGCTACACCTTC. This translates into CASSQARQGNYGYTF.

The chain has TRBV5-1 and TRBJ1-6; TRBD1 agrees at 9 bases. CDR3 size: 16 residues. Looked up from germline, CDR1 is SGHRS and CDR2 is YFSETQ. V shed 4 bases, J shed 7 bases, and the junction held 9 bases outside the gene matches. The CDR3 DNA is TGCGCCAGCAGCCCCTGGGACAGGGTAAAAAATTCACCCCTCCACTTT. Translating gives CASSPWDRVKNSPLHF.

As to this clone: One end of the junction varies from germline; a read error may be responsible. V usage is TRBV6-2 or TRBV6-3 and J usage is TRBJ1-2, with 7 bases identical to TRBD1. This CDR3 has 12 amino acids. The germline gives CDR1 MNHEY, CDR2 SVGEGT. This CDR3 reads CASSYGQATTIF. The CDR3 DNA follows: TGTGCCAGCAGTTATGGACAGGCAACCACCATCTTC.

This clone was counted a few times. The CDR3 here is CASSLETAGELFF. Here the CDR3 DNA reads TGTGCCAGCAGCTTAGAGACAGCCGGGGAGCTGTTTTTT. The chain joins TRBV7-9 to TRBJ2-2; perhaps TRBD1 as D (5 bases). CDR1 and CDR2 (germline): SEHNR, FQNEAQ (reference sequence). The length of the CDR3 is 13 residues. Trimming took 1 base from V and 6 from J, leaving 6 bases between them. The whole variable domain, filled in from reference TRBV7-9 and TRBJ2-2, reads DTGVSQNPRHKITKRGQNVTFRCDPISEHNRLYWYRQTLGQGPEFLTYFQNEAQLEKSRLLSDRFSAERPKGSFSTLEIQRTEQGDSAMYLCASSLETAGELFFGEGSRLTVL.

The DNA for the CDR3 is TGTGCCAGCAGCTTGGAGGGGGCGGGCGAGCAGTACTTC. This codes for CASSLEGAGEQYF. The chain employs TRBV5-6 and TRBJ2-7, with TRBD1 matching over 7 bases. The CDR3 length is 13 residues. Germline values: CDR1 SGHDT, CDR2 YYEEEE. Germline trimming cut 0 bases from V and 6 bases from J; bases unmatched to any gene: 3. The full variable domain, rest sourced from reference TRBV5-6 and TRBJ2-7, is DAGVTQSPTHLIKTRGQQVTLRCSPKSGHDTVSWYQQALGQGPQFIFQYYEEEERQRGNFPDRFSGHQFPNYSSELNVNALLLGDSALYLCASSLEGAGEQYFGPGTRLTVT.

V usage is TRBV20-1 and J usage is TRBJ2-3; TRBD1 agrees at 9 bases. Germline-derived CDR1 and CDR2 are DFQATT and SNEGSKA (reference sequence). The CDR3 extends over 15 amino acids. The V segment lost 3 bases and the J segment 2 bases; nucleotides outside the gene matches: 6. Here the CDR3 reads CSASWRQGDTDTQYF. CDR3 nucleotides: TGCAGTGCTAGTTGGCGACAGGGGGACACAGATACGCAGTATTTT.

This clone showed up just once. The chain carries TRBV6-2 or TRBV6-3 and TRBJ1-2, with TRBD1 matching 10 bases. The CDR3 has 13 residues. Per germline, CDR1 MNHEY and CDR2 SVGEGT. V lost 6 bases to trimming and J lost 6 bases; unmatched junction nucleotides: 4. The CDR3 DNA sequence: TGTGCCAGCAGCCAGGGACAGGGGAATGGCTACACCTTC. It specifies CASSQGQGNGYTF.

J is TRBJ2-7 and V is TRBV11-3, with D perhaps TRBD1 (5 bases). Trimming stripped 5 bases from V and 5 bases from J, with 16 bases between. This CDR3 region has 14 residues. Germline-derived CDR1 and CDR2 are SGHNT and YENEEA. The CDR3 coding sequence is TGTGCCAGCAGCGTGGCAGGGCAAATTAACGAGCAGTACTTC. Amino acid sequence: CASSVAGQINEQYF.

The genes are TRBV5-4 and TRBJ2-7; possible D gene TRBD1, 5 bases. Trimming took 3 bases from V and 2 from J, leaving 12 bases between them. Germline V lookup: CDR1 SGHNT, CDR2 YYREEE (reference sequence). The CDR3 loop spans 14 amino acids. CDR3 protein: CASSSITDTYEQYF. In DNA form, the CDR3 reads TGTGCCAGCAGCTCAATCACGGACACCTACGAGCAGTACTTC.

This clone was seen a handful of times. This chain connects TRBV6-2 or TRBV6-3 to TRBJ2-2; unclear D gene. Per the germline V gene, CDR1 is MNHEY and CDR2 is SVGEGT. The CDR3 contains 15 residues. Trimming took off 3 bases at V and 4 bases at J, with 12 bases between the two ends. The chain's CDR3 is CASSYVASPTGELFF. CDR3 nucleotides: TGTGCCAGCAGTTATGTAGCCAGCCCCACCGGGGAGCTGTTTTTT.

V usage is TRBV18 and J usage is TRBJ1-1; D gene ambiguous. Trimming pared 1 base from V and 9 bases from J, leaving 12 bases between. CDR1 is KGHSH and CDR2 is LQKENI in the germline V gene. The CDR3 contains 13 residues. The CDR3 nucleotides are TGTGCCAGCTCACCACAAGGGCGGGTGCAAGCTTTCTTT. It encodes CASSPQGRVQAFF.

Concerning this clone: This specimen includes other DNA sequences encoding the same CDR3. The chain joins TRBV12-3 or TRBV12-4 to TRBJ1-2; weak D call: TRBD1 (6 bases). Between the trimmed V and J ends, which lost 2 bases and 3 bases, there was a span of 7 bases. CDR3 length: 13 residues. In DNA, the CDR3 is TGTGCCAGCAGTTTACAGGGGTACTATGGCTACACCTTC. It codes for CASSLQGYYGYTF.

This clone was observed once. V is TRBV19 and J is TRBJ2-3; 7 bases line up with TRBD1. J gave up 0 bases and V 5 bases, and 8 bases lay outside the gene matches. In germline, CDR1 is LNHDA, CDR2 SQIVND (reference sequence). The CDR3 spans 16 residues. The CDR3 protein is CASSLRTGWSTDTQYF. In DNA, the CDR3 is TGTGCCAGTAGTCTCAGGACAGGTTGGAGCACAGATACGCAGTATTTT.

CDR3 coding DNA: TGTGCCAGCCTCACTAGCGGGAGGGCCACCGGGGAGCTGTTTTTT. Amino acids: CASLTSGRATGELFF. This chain joins TRBV6-5 and TRBJ2-2; 13 bases match TRBD2. Germline assignment: CDR1 MNHEY and CDR2 SVGAGI. CDR3 length: 15 residues. J gave up 4 bases and V 8 bases, and 4 bases lay outside the gene matches.

This sequence joins TRBV20-1 and TRBJ2-7; TRBD2 aligns across 8 bases. Trimming took 3 bases from V and 5 from J; bases not matched to a gene: 12. There are 15 residues in the CDR3. Germline assignment: CDR1 DFQATT and CDR2 SNEGSKA (reference sequence). The CDR3 sequence is CSASNPGRAGDEQYF. CDR3 coding DNA: TGCAGTGCTAGTAACCCAGGACGAGCGGGAGACGAGCAGTACTTC.

A single count supports this clone. V is TRBV9 and J is TRBJ2-3; D perhaps matches TRBD1 (5 bases). CDR1 and CDR2 from the germline V gene are SGDLS and YYNGEE. This CDR3 region has 16 residues. The V end was cut by 1 base, the J end by 3 bases, with 15 bases between. The CDR3 loop reads CASSVSPTGETDTQYF. CDR3 nucleotide sequence: TGTGCCAGCAGCGTAAGCCCAACAGGAGAGACAGATACGCAGTATTTT.

The table lists this clone with a count of one. The chain couples TRBV4-1 to TRBJ2-7; tentatively, D is TRBD2 (6 bases). The CDR3 covers 16 residues. The germline CDR1 and CDR2 sequences are MGHRA and YSYEKL. V gave up 4 bases and J gave up 4 bases, with 20 bases separating them. Here the CDR3 DNA reads TGCGCCAGCAGCCTAGGAGGAAATAGCGGACTTTACGAGCAGTACTTC. It codes for CASSLGGNSGLYEQYF.

The chain employs TRBV21-1 and TRBJ2-7; the table's D call, TRBD2, was not checked against the DNA. TRBV21-1 corresponds to a pseudogene. The CDR3 is made up of 15 amino acids. In nucleotides, the CDR3 is TGTGCCAGCACCTGCCTCGGGGGGGCGTCCTACGAGCAGTACTTC. Translating it yields CASTCLGGASYEQYF.

The rearrangement joins TRBV25-1 to TRBJ2-5; tentatively, D is TRBD2 (5 bases). The CDR3 runs 14 residues. Germline V gene lookup returns CDR1 MGHDK and CDR2 SYGVNS. The V end was cut by 2 bases, the J end by 5 bases, with 12 bases between. In DNA, the CDR3 is TGTGCCAGCAGTGAACATACTAGTGAGGAGACCCAGTACTTC. This codes for CASSEHTSEETQYF.

The V and J genes are TRBV11-2 and TRBJ1-1; TRBD1 aligns across 7 bases. The V and J ends lost 3 bases and 7 bases, in that order; junction bases with no gene match: 5. Per germline, CDR1 SGHAT and CDR2 FQNNGV. The CDR3 sequence is 13 residues long. The CDR3 sequence is CASSFSQGFEAFF. CDR3 sequence (DNA): TGTGCCAGCAGCTTTTCACAGGGGTTTGAAGCTTTCTTT. Full variable domain (remainder filled in from reference TRBV11-2 and TRBJ1-1): EAGVAQSPRYKIIEKRQSVAFWCNPISGHATLYWYQQILGQGPKLLIQFQNNGVVDDSQLPKDRFSAERLKGVDSTLKIQPAKLEDSAVYLCASSFSQGFEAFFGQGTRLTVV.